The 26 T cell receptor beta chains below were found in one sample sequenced in a study of blood T cell repertoires in COVID-19. TCRdb's table, derived via immunoSEQ multiplex PCR, lists solely in-frame clones and lacks some. This table holds about 70,000 clones, approximately 84% found once. Sequenced sample: peripheral blood. These TCRs come from a human donor in a cohort sampled during active COVID-19.

The chain carries TRBV6-5 and TRBJ2-7, with 9 bases that match TRBD1. The CDR3 is 13 residues long. From germline, CDR1 is MNHEY and CDR2 SVGAGI. The V and J ends lost 7 bases and 3 bases, in that order; junction bases with no gene match: 4. The CDR3 is CASTTDRGYEQYF. CDR3 nucleotides: TGTGCCAGCACCACGGACAGGGGCTACGAGCAGTACTTC.

This clone turned up a few times. The chain recombines TRBV2 with TRBJ2-1, with a possible D match to TRBD1 (6 bases). Germline values: CDR1 SNHLY, CDR2 FYNNEI. Trimming took off 6 bases at V and 7 bases at J, with 10 bases between the two ends. This CDR3 has 12 amino acids. The CDR3 loop reads CASSPDRNEQFF. The CDR3 nucleotides read TGTGCCAGCAGCCCAGACAGGAATGAGCAGTTCTTC.

This sequence joins TRBV10-3 and TRBJ2-3; 12 positions match TRBD2. Looked up from germline, CDR1 is ENHRY and CDR2 is SYGVKD. The CDR3 is made up of 17 amino acids. With V trimmed by 6 bases and J by 3 bases, 10 bases remained unmatched. CDR3 DNA sequence: TGTGCCATCAGCGTCAACCCTAGCGGGGGGGTAACAGATACGCAGTATTTT. It specifies CAISVNPSGGVTDTQYF.

J is TRBJ2-1 and V is TRBV6-6, with 7 bases lining up with TRBD2. The CDR3 sequence is 14 residues long. The J segment lost 3 bases and the V segment lost 11 bases, leaving 10 bases of the junction unmatched. CDR1 MNHNY and CDR2 SVGAGI come from the germline V gene (reference sequence). The CDR3 DNA follows: TGTGCCGGCTCGGGGGGACGAAGCTACAATGAGCAGTTCTTC. Residues: CAGSGGRSYNEQFF.

This chain connects TRBV10-3 to TRBJ1-1, with 7 bases that match TRBD1. J was trimmed by 1 base and V by 11 bases; bases with no gene match: 7. CDR3 length equals 13 residues. CDR1 ENHRY and CDR2 SYGVKD come from the germline V gene. The CDR3 DNA reads TGTGCCGCACAGAGGACAGGGAACACTGAAGCTTTCTTT. It codes for CAAQRTGNTEAFF.

The chain links TRBV20-1 to TRBJ1-5, with D perhaps matching TRBD1 (6 bases). The germline gives CDR1 DFQATT, CDR2 SNEGSKA (reference sequence). The CDR3 is 14 residues long. V was shortened by 3 bases and J by 2 bases, with 11 bases between the two germline ends. The CDR3 reads CSASRGSGNQPQHF. The CDR3, as DNA: TGCAGTGCTAGTAGGGGGTCCGGCAATCAGCCCCAGCATTTT.

This clone has only one observation. The chain combines TRBV29-1 with TRBJ2-7, with 8 bases identical to TRBD1. The J segment lost 0 bases and the V segment lost 0 bases, leaving 16 bases of the junction unmatched. The CDR3 has 19 amino acids. Looked up from germline, CDR1 is SQVTM and CDR2 is ANQGSEA. This CDR3 reads CSVEERLRDRPWGSYEQYF. The CDR3, as DNA: TGCAGCGTTGAAGAGCGCCTCCGGGACAGGCCCTGGGGCTCCTACGAGCAGTACTTC.

The chain recombines TRBV18 with TRBJ2-3, with 8 bases lining up with TRBD2. The CDR3 is 16 amino acids. The germline gives CDR1 KGHSH, CDR2 LQKENI. Trimming at V came to 8 bases and at J to 4 bases, leaving 14 bases not matched to a gene. The CDR3 protein is CASTKPAGGQADTQYF. CDR3 nucleotide sequence: TGTGCCAGCACAAAACCTGCGGGGGGACAAGCAGATACGCAGTATTTT.

This chain connects TRBV30 to TRBJ1-2, with D possibly matching TRBD1 (6 bases). This CDR3 has 14 residues. Looked up from germline, CDR1 is GTSNPN and CDR2 is SVGIG (reference sequence). The V end lost 0 bases, the J end lost 6 bases, and 14 bases lay between the germline ends. CDR3 nucleotides: TGTGCCTGGAGTGTACCGGGACAACCCCATGGCTACACCTTC. Translation: CAWSVPGQPHGYTF.

The rearrangement links TRBV30 to TRBJ2-7, with TRBD2 matching 10 bases. The CDR3 sequence is 14 residues long. J was trimmed by 4 bases and V by 0 bases; bases with no gene match: 3. CDR1 and CDR2 from the germline V gene are GTSNPN and SVGIG (reference sequence). The CDR3 sequence is CAWSVAGGLYEQYF. The CDR3 coding sequence is TGTGCCTGGAGTGTAGCGGGGGGGCTGTACGAGCAGTACTTC.

The chain uses TRBV20-1 and TRBJ2-1; 8 positions agree with TRBD2. Germline CDR1 and CDR2: DFQATT and SNEGSKA (reference sequence). V lost 3 bases to trimming and J lost 4 bases; unmatched junction nucleotides: 8. This CDR3 is 15 amino acids long. Written as DNA, the CDR3 is TGCAGTGCTAGTCCCGGTCTAGCGGGTTACAATGAGCAGTTCTTC. As protein: CSASPGLAGYNEQFF.

The gene calls are TRBV15 and TRBJ1-6, with 10 positions matching TRBD1. CDR3 length equals 16 residues. With 0 bases clipped from V and 6 bases from J, the junction kept 2 bases outside the gene matches. Germline CDR1 LNHNV, CDR2 YYDKDF (reference sequence). DNA of the CDR3: TGTGCCACCAGCAGAGATTGGACAGGGGGTAATTCACCCCTCCACTTT. Amino acid sequence: CATSRDWTGGNSPLHF. The complete variable domain, with remaining parts taken from reference TRBV15 and TRBJ1-6, reads DAMVIQNPRYQVTQFGKPVTLSCSQTLNHNVMYWYQQKSSQAPKLLFHYYDKDFNNEADTPDNFQSRRPNTSFCFLDIRSPGLGDTAMYLCATSRDWTGGNSPLHFGNGTRLTVT.

The J gene is TRBJ2-4, the V gene TRBV20-1; 11 positions match TRBD2. In germline, CDR1 is DFQATT, CDR2 SNEGSKA (reference sequence). Trimming cost V 3 bases and J 0 bases; bases outside gene matches: 10. The CDR3 runs to 18 residues. CDR3: CSASWASGGSLAKNIQYF. The CDR3 DNA reads as TGCAGTGCTAGTTGGGCTAGCGGGGGGTCTCTAGCCAAAAACATTCAGTACTTC.

The rearrangement uses TRBV7-2 and TRBJ2-5, with a possible D match to TRBD2 (6 bases). The germline V gene has CDR1 SGHTA and CDR2 FQGNSA. V was pared by 1 base and J by 5 bases, with 11 bases between. CDR3 size: 14 residues. The CDR3 region is CASSLGAGTETQYF. The CDR3 DNA is TGTGCCAGCAGCTTAGGTGCGGGGACCGAGACCCAGTACTTC. Based on the CDR3 plus reference TRBV7-2 and TRBJ2-5, the full variable domain is GAGVSQSPSNKVTEKGKDVELRCDPISGHTALYWYRQSLGQGLEFLIYFQGNSAPDKSGLPSDRFSAERTGGSVSTLTIQRTQQEDSAVYLCASSLGAGTETQYFGPGTRLLVL.

The chain combines TRBV5-8 with TRBJ1-2, with D maybe TRBD1 (5 bases). Germline CDR1 SGHTS, CDR2 YDEGEE. The CDR3 sequence is 18 residues long. Trimming removed 0 bases from V and 8 bases from J, with 26 bases in between. CDR3 amino acids: CASSLEGPPLGPLLGYTF. The CDR3 nucleotides read TGTGCCAGCAGCTTGGAGGGGCCCCCACTCGGACCTCTATTGGGCTACACCTTC.

The J gene is TRBJ2-2, the V gene TRBV4-2, with 12 nucleotides matching TRBD2. Germline V lookup: CDR1 LGHNA, CDR2 YNFKEQ. Trimming took 10 bases from V and 2 from J; bases not matched to a gene: 17. This CDR3 spans 19 amino acids. The CDR3 is CATGLAGSRVKRNTGELFF. The CDR3 region has the DNA TGTGCCACTGGACTAGCGGGGTCCCGGGTGAAGCGAAACACCGGGGAGCTGTTTTTT.

This clone showed up just once. V and J are TRBV5-1 and TRBJ1-6; D not certain. V was shortened by 4 bases and J by 7 bases, with 15 bases between the two germline ends. The CDR3 contains 15 residues. Germline loops: CDR1 SGHRS, CDR2 YFSETQ. DNA for the CDR3: TGCGCCAGCAGCCCGAGAAAACGCCTGAATTCACCCCTCCACTTT. Translating it yields CASSPRKRLNSPLHF.

This clone was detected once. The CDR3 sequence is CASSERQGIYEQYF. The CDR3 nucleotides are TGTGCCAGCAGCGAGAGACAGGGGATTTACGAGCAGTACTTC. The gene calls are TRBV5-4 and TRBJ2-7, with TRBD1 matching over 8 bases. The CDR3 has 14 amino acids. Germline loops: CDR1 SGHNT, CDR2 YYREEE (reference sequence). V was clipped by 4 bases and J by 4 bases; unmatched bases: 7.

V usage is TRBV7-2 and J usage is TRBJ2-5, with 10 bases that match TRBD1. Germline V gene data show CDR1 as SGHTA and CDR2 as FQGNSA. The CDR3 is 15 amino acids. Trimming at V came to 5 bases and at J to 4 bases, leaving 7 bases not matched to a gene. The chain's CDR3 is CASSTGTGDRETQYF. The CDR3 bases are TGTGCCAGCAGCACCGGGACAGGGGATCGAGAGACCCAGTACTTC.

The chain combines TRBV10-1 with TRBJ2-4; the D is unclear. This CDR3 spans 13 amino acids. Germline V gives CDR1 WNHNN, CDR2 SYGVQD (reference sequence). V was clipped by 3 bases and J by 0 bases, with 3 bases between them. The CDR3 here is CASSDQAKNIQYF. The CDR3 DNA sequence: TGCGCCAGCAGTGACCAAGCCAAAAACATTCAGTACTTC.

The genes are TRBV4-3 and TRBJ1-4, with TRBD1 as a possible D gene (6 bases). In germline, CDR1 is LGHNA, CDR2 YSLEER. The ends were cut back, 1 base at V and 8 bases at J, with 14 bases in the middle. The CDR3 runs to 15 residues. CDR3 region: CASSQGLDSEEKLFF. The CDR3 DNA follows: TGCGCCAGCAGCCAAGGATTGGACAGCGAAGAAAAACTGTTTTTT.

This sequence joins TRBV18 and TRBJ1-5; no clear D gene. The CDR3 runs to 13 residues. Germline V CDR1 and CDR2: KGHSH, LQKENI. Deletions cut 5 bases from V and 2 bases from J, with 7 bases between. Here the CDR3 reads CASSSAGNQPQHF. For the CDR3, the DNA is TGTGCCAGCTCATCGGCGGGCAATCAGCCCCAGCATTTT.

The gene calls are TRBV29-1 and TRBJ1-1; D might be TRBD1 (6 bases). From germline, CDR1 is SQVTM and CDR2 ANQGSEA. The CDR3 spans 15 residues. V was shortened by 5 bases and J by 0 bases, with 16 bases between the two germline ends. This CDR3 reads CSVWVATGLNTEAFF. DNA of the CDR3: TGCAGCGTTTGGGTGGCAACAGGGTTGAACACTGAAGCTTTCTTT.

The chain uses TRBV7-2 and TRBJ2-3; D is possibly TRBD1 (5 bases). Germline V gene data show CDR1 as SGHTA and CDR2 as FQGNSA. Trimming pared 3 bases from V and 3 bases from J, leaving 10 bases between. CDR3 size: 14 residues. CDR3 sequence (DNA): TGTGCCAGCAGCTTGACAGCGATGACAGATACGCAGTATTTT. Translating gives CASSLTAMTDTQYF.

This clone was counted a few times. The genes are TRBV28 and TRBJ1-5, with TRBD1 matching over 8 bases. There are 19 residues in the CDR3. Germline V lookup: CDR1 MDHEN, CDR2 SYDVKM. J was trimmed by 4 bases and V by 3 bases; bases with no gene match: 17. In DNA, the CDR3 is TGTGCCAGCAGTTTTTATGGACAGGGTCCAAGACTTAAAAATCAGCCCCAGCATTTT. This sequence encodes CASSFYGQGPRLKNQPQHF.

The chain links TRBV24-1 to TRBJ1-5, with D perhaps TRBD1 (6 bases). The CDR3 extends over 13 amino acids. In germline, CDR1 is KGHDR, CDR2 SFDVKD. The V end lost 7 bases, the J end lost 6 bases, and 12 bases lay between the germline ends. The CDR3 bases are TGTGCCACCAGGGGGGCGGGAGGTCAGCCCCAGCATTTT. It codes for CATRGAGGQPQHF.